These 9 T cell receptor beta chains came from one sample sequenced in a study of T cell repertoires in cytomegalovirus infection. Antigens for these TCRs are unknown. TCRdb re-called the reads with MiXCR, one entry per CDR3 protein. The repertoire holds 43,000 or so distinct CDR3 sequences, about a fifth seen once, with roughly 50% in the top ten. The input for sequencing was CD8+ T cells from cultured PBMCs, taken from culture after CMV antigen stimulation. Receptor source: a human donor in good health (CMV status not recorded). Some clones in this sample may be carry-over from other donors' samples.

This clonotype was recorded a few times. The V and J genes are TRBV7-3 and TRBJ2-2; D call uncertain. The CDR3 has 12 amino acids. V lost 4 bases and J 0 bases, leaving 0 bases between the germline ends. Germline lookup yields CDR1 SGHTA and CDR2 FQGTGA. This CDR3 is CASSSNTGELFF. DNA for the CDR3: TGTGCCAGCAGCTCGAACACCGGGGAGCTGTTTTTT.

This clonotype turned up a few times. V usage is TRBV24-1 and J usage is TRBJ2-7, with no clear D. Germline V gives CDR1 KGHDR, CDR2 SFDVKD. The CDR3 is made up of 15 amino acids. V lost 6 bases, J lost 5 bases, and 19 bases lay in between. The CDR3, as DNA: TGTGCCACCAGTTCACAAGGGAACCTAAGGGACGAGCAGTACTTC. Translation: CATSSQGNLRDEQYF.

The chain recombines TRBV10-3 with TRBJ2-3; no reliable D call. The CDR3 covers 15 residues. Germline CDR1 and CDR2: ENHRY and SYGVKD. Trimming took off 0 bases at V and 6 bases at J, with 13 bases between the two ends. The CDR3 sequence: CAISESRPSGDTQYF. The CDR3 nucleotides read TGTGCCATCAGTGAGTCGAGACCATCCGGGGATACGCAGTATTTT.

Worth noting for this clonotype: One base away lies a much larger clone, so this may be a sequencing read error. The chain recombines TRBV7-6 with TRBJ1-5; 7 bases are shared with TRBD1. CDR1 is SGHVS, CDR2 FNYEAQ, per germline. CDR3 length equals 15 residues. The CDR3 DNA follows: TGTTCCAGCAGTCAACGACAGGGAAGCAATCAGCCCCAGCATTTT. Residues: CSSSQRQGSNQPQHF.

This clonotype occurred once. The chain uses TRBV7-6 and TRBJ1-2, with 9 bases matching TRBD1. The germline gives CDR1 SGHVS, CDR2 FNYEAQ. This CDR3 region has 16 residues. Trimming removed 1 base from V and 4 bases from J; junction bases left unmatched: 7. CDR3 nucleotides: TGTGCCAGCAGCTTAGACAACAGGGGGCGCTTCTATGGCTACACCTTC. This sequence encodes CASSLDNRGRFYGYTF.

J is TRBJ2-7 and V is TRBV28; D gene ambiguous. The CDR3 is made up of 13 amino acids. The V and J ends lost 3 bases and 0 bases respectively, with 6 bases between them. The germline gives CDR1 MDHEN, CDR2 SYDVKM. CDR3 residues: CASSFRSSYEQYF. CDR3 coding DNA: TGTGCCAGCAGTTTCCGGAGCTCCTACGAGCAGTACTTC.

This clonotype was seen many times. The rearrangement joins TRBV6-2 or TRBV6-3 to TRBJ1-1; TRBD1 might be the D (5 bases). Trimming cost V 6 bases and J 5 bases, with 10 bases left between them. The germline gives CDR1 MNHEY, CDR2 SVGEGT. The CDR3 extends over 12 amino acids. CDR3 DNA sequence: TGTGCCAGCAGCCCAGGGAGGACTGAAGCTTTCTTT. This translates into CASSPGRTEAFF.

The chain combines TRBV6-2 or TRBV6-3 with TRBJ2-3; D gene uncertain. Germline V CDR1 and CDR2: MNHEY, SVGEGT. There are 14 residues in the CDR3. The V end lost 5 bases, the J end lost 4 bases, and 13 bases lay between the germline ends. The CDR3, as DNA: TGTGCCAGCAGTACCTATATGGGCGCAGATACGCAGTATTTT. This codes for CASSTYMGADTQYF.

The chain employs TRBV7-9 and TRBJ2-1; a weak D match, TRBD2 (6 bases). In germline, CDR1 is SEHNR, CDR2 FQNEAQ (reference sequence). CDR3 size: 11 residues. The germline V and J ends were trimmed by 7 bases and 8 bases, with 9 bases remaining between them. The CDR3 DNA sequence: TGTGCCAGCAACTCGGGGGATGAGCAGTTCTTC. This codes for CASNSGDEQFF.